This passage covers 26 T cell receptor beta chains from one sample sequenced in a study of T cells in Graves' hyperthyroidism and ophthalmopathy. TCR beta CDR3 regions were amplified from RNA transcripts. Carried out on the TCR CDR3, a first-round RT-PCR used the HTBI primer set. From the multiplex PCR reads, TCRdb called clonotypes with MiXCR, one entry per CDR3 protein. The sample lists approximately 420,000 distinct CDR3 sequences; roughly an eighth were seen once. Sequencing input: blood. The receptors originated from a woman younger than 30 with Graves' hyperthyroidism.

This clonotype has a count of ten or more. The chain is built from TRBV3-1 and TRBJ2-1; possible D gene TRBD1, 6 bases. The CDR3 is 14 residues long. Trimming stripped 8 bases from V and 9 bases from J, with 20 bases between. Germline V gene data show CDR1 as LGHDT and CDR2 as YNNKEL (reference sequence). CDR3 nucleotide sequence: TGTGCCAGCGCCGCCTTACAGGGTTTCAGTGAGCAGTTCTTC. Translating gives CASAALQGFSEQFF.

This clonotype has just a few counts. The chain links TRBV6-1 to TRBJ1-6, with D hard to call. CDR1 is MNHNS and CDR2 is SASEGT in the germline V gene. The ends were cut back, 6 bases at V and 7 bases at J, with 13 bases in the middle. The CDR3 spans 14 residues. This chain's CDR3 is CASSSASPNSPLHF. In DNA, the CDR3 is TGTGCCAGCAGCTCAGCCTCACCAAATTCACCCCTCCACTTT.

Only a few counts were recorded for this clonotype. The chain is built from TRBV9 and TRBJ2-7; D not certain. V was clipped by 0 bases and J by 5 bases, with 18 bases between them. Looked up from germline, CDR1 is SGDLS and CDR2 is YYNGEE. This CDR3 has 16 residues. The CDR3 nucleotides are TGTGCCAGCAGCGTAGAAATTTCTAGTTCCCGGGACGAGCAGTACTTC. Translated: CASSVEISSSRDEQYF. The whole variable domain, remainder taken from reference TRBV9 and TRBJ2-7, is DSGVTQTPKHLITATGQRVTLRCSPRSGDLSVYWYQQSLDQGLQFLIQYYNGEERAKGNILERFSAQQFPDLHSELNLSSLELGDSALYFCASSVEISSSRDEQYFGPGTRLTVT.

The chain combines TRBV5-1 with TRBJ2-1, with TRBD2 matching over 9 bases. Losses at the gene ends were 1 base for V and 9 bases for J; bases not matched to a gene: 8. In germline, CDR1 is SGHRS, CDR2 YFSETQ. The CDR3 extends over 15 amino acids. The CDR3 nucleotides read TGCGCCAGCAGCTTGAGTCCTAGCGGGATAGCTGAGCAGTTCTTC. Translated: CASSLSPSGIAEQFF.

This rearrangement joins TRBV2 to TRBJ2-1; 9 bases align to TRBD2. CDR3 size: 15 residues. Unmatched junction bases numbered 5, after V lost 1 base and J lost 7 bases. Germline lookup yields CDR1 SNHLY and CDR2 FYNNEI. The CDR3 coding sequence is TGTGCCAGCAGTGAAGTGGGCGGGGGGGGGAATGAGCAGTTCTTC. Its translation: CASSEVGGGGNEQFF. Full variable domain (rest looked up from reference TRBV2 and TRBJ2-1): EPEVTQTPSHQVTQMGQEVILRCVPISNHLYFYWYRQILGQKVEFLVSFYNNEISEKSEIFDDQFSVERPDGSNFTLKIRSTKLEDSAMYFCASSEVGGGGNEQFFGPGTRLTVL.

This clonotype has ten or more counts. The CDR3, as DNA: TGTGCCAGCAGTTTAGGTTCGACAGGGCGATCGAATCAGCATTTT. As protein: CASSLGSTGRSNQHF. V and J are TRBV28 and TRBJ1-5, with 7 bases aligning to TRBD1. There are 15 residues in the CDR3. The germline CDR1 and CDR2 sequences are MDHEN and SYDVKM. V was clipped by 2 bases and J by 13 bases; unmatched bases: 14.

This clonotype was detected a few times. The rearrangement links TRBV5-4 to TRBJ2-7; D might be TRBD1 or TRBD2, each matching 5 bases. V lost 4 bases and J 0 bases, leaving 17 bases between the germline ends. The CDR3 is 16 amino acids. Germline values: CDR1 SGHNT, CDR2 YYREEE (reference sequence). The chain's CDR3 is CASSPTGGLSSYEQYF. The CDR3, as DNA: TGTGCCAGCAGCCCGACTGGGGGTTTAAGCTCCTACGAGCAGTACTTC.

This clonotype was seen repeatedly, ten times or more. The gene calls are TRBV11-2 and TRBJ2-7, with 12 bases identical to TRBD2. The CDR3 runs 16 residues. CDR1 is SGHAT and CDR2 is FQNNGV in the germline V gene. V was clipped by 5 bases and J by 5 bases; unmatched bases: 10. CDR3 DNA: TGTGCCAGCAGCCTTACCCGACTAGCGGGAGTGCACGAGCAGTACTTC. It yields the protein CASSLTRLAGVHEQYF. The full variable domain, in which reference TRBV11-2 and TRBJ2-7 provide the parts outside the CDR3, is EAGVAQSPRYKIIEKRQSVAFWCNPISGHATLYWYQQILGQGPKLLIQFQNNGVVDDSQLPKDRFSAERLKGVDSTLKIQPAKLEDSAVYLCASSLTRLAGVHEQYFGPGTRLTVT.

V and J are TRBV15 and TRBJ1-3; D is undetermined. Germline V gene sequence: CDR1 LNHNV, CDR2 YYDKDF (reference sequence). The CDR3 consists of 15 residues. V lost 0 bases to trimming and J lost 2 bases, with 8 bases between them. The DNA for the CDR3 is TGTGCCACCAGCAGAGACAGAGGCCCTGGAAACACCATATATTTT. Protein: CATSRDRGPGNTIYF.

This clonotype was seen many times. The chain is built from TRBV20-1 and TRBJ1-4; TRBD1 agrees at 7 bases. The trim removed 3 bases at V and 8 bases at J, leaving 6 bases unmatched. The CDR3 loop spans 13 amino acids. Looked up from germline, CDR1 is DFQATT and CDR2 is SNEGSKA (reference sequence). CDR3 coding DNA: TGCAGTGCTAGCCATGGACAGGAGGAAAAACTGTTTTTT. Its protein product is CSASHGQEEKLFF.

The gene calls are TRBV20-1 and TRBJ1-1; D call uncertain. V shed 4 bases and J shed 7 bases, with 16 bases lying between them. The V gene's germline CDR1 is DFQATT and CDR2 SNEGSKA (reference sequence). The length of the CDR3 is 13 residues. The CDR3 loop reads CSANKGLSFEAFF. As DNA, the CDR3 is TGCAGTGCTAATAAGGGTCTCTCATTTGAAGCTTTCTTT.

This clonotype was counted a few times. J is TRBJ2-7 and V is TRBV15, with D maybe TRBD1 (5 bases). CDR3 size: 15 residues. V lost 4 bases, J lost 2 bases, and 15 bases lay in between. Germline lookup yields CDR1 LNHNV and CDR2 YYDKDF (reference sequence). This chain's CDR3 is CATSKDTEGAYEQYF. CDR3 nucleotide sequence: TGTGCCACCAGCAAGGACACAGAAGGGGCCTACGAGCAGTACTTC.

Turning to this clonotype: Possible read error: a much larger clone is one base away. The chain couples TRBV12-3 or TRBV12-4 to TRBJ2-3; no definite D call. V was cut by 8 bases and J by 1 base, with 16 bases left in between. The CDR3 has 15 residues. CDR3 DNA sequence: TGTGCCAGCGGAGACAAACACCGTGGCACAGATACGCAGTATTTT. Its protein product is CASGDKHRGTDTQYF.

There are many counts of this clonotype. This chain uses TRBV28 with TRBJ1-6; 9 bases match TRBD1. CDR3 length equals 15 residues. The germline gives CDR1 MDHEN, CDR2 SYDVKM. With V trimmed by 7 bases and J by 6 bases, 7 bases remained unmatched. The CDR3 reads CASNTGTGPNSPLHF. The CDR3 region has the DNA TGTGCCAGCAATACCGGGACAGGGCCTAATTCACCCCTCCACTTT.

At least ten counts were recorded for this clonotype. The rearrangement uses TRBV28 and TRBJ2-7; TRBD1 matches at 7 bases. The CDR3 covers 14 residues. V lost 3 bases to trimming and J lost 3 bases; unmatched junction nucleotides: 5. Germline V CDR1 and CDR2: MDHEN, SYDVKM. CDR3 sequence reads: CASSFNRDSYEQYF. The CDR3 region has the DNA TGTGCCAGCAGTTTCAACCGGGACAGCTACGAGCAGTACTTC.

V gene TRBV30 combines with J gene TRBJ2-1; possible D gene TRBD2, 7 bases. Germline CDR1 GTSNPN, CDR2 SVGIG (reference sequence). With 1 base removed from V and 15 bases from J, the gap between germline ends came to 19 bases. The CDR3 contains 13 residues. The CDR3 sequence: CAWSENLGGGPFF. CDR3 nucleotides: TGTGCCTGGAGTGAGAACCTGGGGGGGGGCCCGTTCTTC.

This clonotype was seen more than once but under ten times. Being one base from a much bigger clone, this may be a read error. This chain joins TRBV12-3 or TRBV12-4 and TRBJ2-1; the match to TRBD2 covers 12 bases. CDR3 length equals 14 residues. Written as DNA, the CDR3 is TGTGCCAGCATACTAGCGGGAGGCTACAATGAGCAGCTCTTC. Protein sequence: CASILAGGYNEQLF.

This clonotype was picked up many times. V gene TRBV6-1 combines with J gene TRBJ2-7; D gene ambiguous. The CDR3 runs to 13 residues. Germline V gives CDR1 MNHNS, CDR2 SASEGT. With 5 bases removed from V and 3 bases from J, the gap between germline ends came to 11 bases. The CDR3 nucleotides read TGTGCCAGCAGTTTTGGTAGGATCTACGAGCAGTACTTC. Protein sequence: CASSFGRIYEQYF.

This clonotype was seen many times. CDR3 coding DNA: TGTGCCAGCAGTGTACGACAGGGGACCACCGGGGAGCTGTTTTTT. It translates to CASSVRQGTTGELFF. The chain carries TRBV2 and TRBJ2-2; 8 bases are a match to TRBD1. The CDR3 consists of 15 residues. Losses at the gene ends were 4 bases for V and 4 bases for J; bases not matched to a gene: 5. Germline CDR1 and CDR2: SNHLY and FYNNEI.

On this clonotype itself: This may be a read error, as it is one base from a much larger clone. The missing conserved phenylalanine or tryptophan at the end of this CDR3 makes a read error likely. V gene TRBV12-3 or TRBV12-4 combines with J gene TRBJ1-1; D is undetermined. The CDR3 extends over 14 amino acids. Trimming removed 0 bases from V and 3 bases from J, with 8 bases in between. CDR3 DNA: TGTGCCAGCAGTTTAGCGCTTTTGGACACTGAAGCTTTCTCT. As protein: CASSLALLDTEAFS.

There are many counts of this clonotype. This rearrangement joins TRBV11-2 to TRBJ2-1, with 11 positions matching TRBD2. The CDR3 contains 17 residues. V was pared by 1 base and J by 3 bases, with 5 bases of the junction left unmatched. Germline loops: CDR1 SGHAT, CDR2 FQNNGV. In DNA form, the CDR3 reads TGTGCCAGCAGCTTAGTTGCGGGACTAGCGGACTACAATGAGCAGTTCTTC. This encodes CASSLVAGLADYNEQFF.

At least ten counts were recorded for this clonotype. V usage is TRBV6-1 and J usage is TRBJ2-5; TRBD2 might be the D (6 bases). Germline CDR1 and CDR2: MNHNS and SASEGT. The V end lost 5 bases, the J end lost 4 bases, and 20 bases lay between the germline ends. This CDR3 contains 16 residues. This CDR3 reads CASSLGGGMPGETQYF. The CDR3 bases are TGTGCCAGCAGTCTCGGCGGCGGGATGCCAGGAGAGACCCAGTACTTC.

This clonotype occurred many times. The genes are TRBV7-6 and TRBJ1-2, with 10 bases matching TRBD1. Trimming cost V 5 bases and J 4 bases; bases outside gene matches: 4. In germline, CDR1 is SGHVS, CDR2 FNYEAQ. This CDR3 has 14 amino acids. For the CDR3, the DNA is TGTGCCAGCAGCGCGGGACAGGGGCTCTATGGCTACACCTTC. Translated, it gives CASSAGQGLYGYTF.

The chain couples TRBV7-3 to TRBJ1-2; 7 bases line up with TRBD1. The ends lost 8 bases at V and 6 bases at J; junction bases unmatched: 6. This CDR3 region has 12 residues. Per germline, CDR1 SGHTA and CDR2 FQGTGA. The CDR3 sequence is CASPDREDGYTF. CDR3 coding DNA: TGTGCCAGCCCTGACAGGGAGGATGGCTACACCTTC.

This clonotype has more than one count but fewer than ten. The rearrangement uses TRBV20-1 and TRBJ2-5, with D tentatively TRBD2 (6 bases). V was shortened by 0 bases and J by 5 bases, with 16 bases between the two germline ends. The CDR3 loop spans 15 amino acids. Per the germline V gene, CDR1 is DFQATT and CDR2 is SNEGSKA (reference sequence). CDR3 amino acids: CSARELIGSGETQYF. Here the CDR3 DNA reads TGCAGTGCTAGAGAGCTTATCGGGAGTGGGGAGACCCAGTACTTC.

This clonotype was seen at least ten times. The chain links TRBV12-3 or TRBV12-4 to TRBJ2-1; 12 nucleotides line up with TRBD1. The CDR3 extends over 15 amino acids. Trimming cost V 5 bases and J 7 bases; bases outside gene matches: 6. The CDR3 DNA sequence: TGTGCCAGCAGTCCGGGACAGGGGGCAGGGAATGAGCAGTTCTTC. Protein product: CASSPGQGAGNEQFF.